This T cell receptor beta chain comes out of a study of shared clonotypes between healthy human individuals. This CDR3 has 12 residues. From germline, CDR1 is SGHAT and CDR2 FQNNGV. The V end was cut by 5 bases, the J end by 9 bases, with 14 bases between. Everyone who donated was a Caucasian adult who lived in Nashville, Tennessee. Each subset's genomic DNA was shared equally among a number of immunoSEQ plates. Authors' analysis steps: In the immunoSEQ data, sequences were junction-only and lacked quality scores, so filtering differed. This table comes from immunoSEQ multiplex PCR, and its TCRdb copy is limited to in-frame clones, with some not included. Clone size and the V and J calls come from that table; the DNA yielded D and trimming. The data hold approximately 1.4 million clones, with approximately 98% observed a single time.

The sequence was obtained from a man aged 25 to 40 in good health. The sample consisted of naive CD4+ T cells sorted from blood. Described subset: CD45RA+ positively selected. This chain uses TRBV11-2 with TRBJ2-7, with D hard to call. The CDR3 region is CASSTQSRVQYF. The DNA of the CDR3 is TGTGCCAGCAGCACGCAATCTCGCGTGCAGTACTTC. The whole variable domain, remainder taken from reference TRBV11-2 and TRBJ2-7, is EAGVAQSPRYKIIEKRQSVAFWCNPISGHATLYWYQQILGQGPKLLIQFQNNGVVDDSQLPKDRFSAERLKGVDSTLKIQPAKLEDSAVYLCASSTQSRVQYFGPGTRLTVT.